The table lists the clone carrying this T cell receptor beta chain with a few counts. Its antigen is unknown. These data belong to a study of beta chain features in type 1 diabetes. Every bit of the isolated RNA underwent reverse transcription, so sequencing read expressed TCRB transcripts. Produced via immunoSEQ multiplex PCR; TCRdb's table is partial and in-frame only. The data contain roughly 180,000 clones, around 7.9% of them singletons. Notes on the study in general: Moderate but significant shortening of TCRB CDR3s was recorded in all four CD4+ subsets from Type 1 diabetes patients.

Deletions cut 5 bases from V and 0 bases from J, with 17 bases between. Germline CDR1 is MNHEY and CDR2 is SMNVEV (reference sequence). This CDR3 spans 16 amino acids. Input material: central memory CD4+ T cells from blood. The V and J genes are TRBV27 and TRBJ2-7, with D possibly matching TRBD2 (6 bases). This receptor was taken from a man between 18 and 35 years old with type 1 diabetes. For the CDR3, the DNA is TGTGCCAGCAGTCCATGGTCTAGCGAGGGCTCCTACGAGCAGTACTTC. Protein: CASSPWSSEGSYEQYF.